This T cell receptor beta chain derives from a study of shared clonotypes between healthy human individuals. The study, taken as a whole, reports: It was only blood that was sampled, and tissue repertoires likely differ.

Worth noting for this clone: Its target is not known.

The assay ran at deep level. It was across several immunoSEQ plates that each subset's genomic DNA was evenly split. TCRdb's copy holds only in-frame clones and misses some; the assay was immunoSEQ multiplex PCR. This table has about 2,100,000 clones, approximately 94% appearing once. Naivety among CD8 cells was defined by CD45RO negativity and positive CCR7 selection, thereby excluding terminally differentiated effector memory CD45RA+ cells. The sequence was collected from a young man in good health. Some clones in this sample may be carry-over from other donors' samples. The source material was naive CD8+ T cells from PBMCs.

The CDR3 coding sequence is TGTGCCAGCAGTACACTCCGGGGCAACTCTGGAAACACCATATATTTT. It encodes CASSTLRGNSGNTIYF. The chain joins TRBV28 to TRBJ1-3; D possibly corresponds to TRBD1 (5 bases). The CDR3 extends over 16 amino acids. Germline CDR1 and CDR2: MDHEN and SYDVKM. V lost 5 bases and J lost 0, with 14 bases in between.